This T cell receptor beta chain was sequenced in a study of T-cell memory formation after mild COVID-19 (TCRdb year 2021). With regard to the full study: TCR sequence clusters from the two donors were found to be largely donor specific. T-cell clones expanding and contracting after mild COVID-19 in two donors were tracked by longitudinal TCRalpha and TCRbeta repertoire sequencing. The cohort was made up of two young adult volunteers, one female and one male, who were previously healthy. Paper-wide results and their limitations: Clones contracting from day 15 to 85 had balanced CD4/CD8 phenotypes, while a second wave expanding from day 15 to 37 was biased towards CD4+. The detection of some responding clones in pre-infection memory suggests that pre-existing cross-reactive memory T cells joined the SARS-CoV-2 response. The second-wave clones that peaked on day 37 were not confirmed to be SARS-CoV-2 specific. Contracting CD4+ clones were located mainly in the CM and EM memory subsets, whereas CD8+ clones were found to be enriched in EMRA. Only two mild cases were covered in the study, and larger cohorts including severe cases with pre-infection samples were considered necessary.

PBMCs were isolated by Ficoll-Paque density gradient centrifugation. Instrument on record: Illumina NovaSeq 6000. cDNA libraries for TCRalpha and TCRbeta were prepared by 5'RACE using constant-segment primers, with sample barcodes and unique molecular identifiers added. Trizol reagent was used to extract RNA from every sample. Amplification of the libraries took two PCR steps, and the second step added a second sample barcode plus Illumina TruSeq adapters. Sequencing of the libraries was done on an Illumina NovaSeq, producing 2 x 150 bp paired-end reads. In the original analysis: Reads were demultiplexed and collapsed into UMI-guided consensus sequences with migec v1.2.7. Using mixcr v2.1.11, UMI consensuses were aligned to TRA and TRB V and J templates and then assembled into clonotypes. A clonotype was counted as expanded or contracted only when both edgeR and NoisET called the clonotype significant, with the noise models trained on biological replicates. For edgeR calls, the thresholds were a false discovery rate-adjusted p below 0.01 and a log2 fold-change of 1. As an exploratory analysis of dynamics, max-normalized trajectories of the 1000 most abundant clonotypes were examined by PCA with hierarchical clustering. Each responding clone was given a CD4 or CD8 phenotype based on the CD4+ and CD8+ repertoires, which had been sequenced separately. TCRdb reanalyzed the raw reads on its own, using fastp at Q25 for trimming and MiXCR for clone calling, and kept in-frame beta chains. Rows matching on CDR3 protein sequence are summarized as one entry with the most common DNA and genes. TCRdb, not the authors, supplied the V and J calls. For this sample there are under 700,000 distinct CDR3 sequences; just over 20% appear just once. Together, the top ten hold around an eighth of the sample.

Germline trimming: 6 bases from V, 3 bases from J; junction bases outside gene matches: 2. The CDR3 starts with the cysteine, ends with the phenylalanine, and has 12 residues. The read is trimmed to its CDR3 DNA, 36 bases read in frame from base 1. The CDR1 and CDR2 encoded by the germline V gene are SQVTM and ANQGSEA. Only a few counts were recorded for this clonotype. Its antigen is unknown. No base quality values were provided; no much bigger clone lies one nucleotide off. The rearrangement joined TRBV29-1 to TRBJ1-1, and 9 junction bases match TRBD1. Input material: PBMCs or a T cell subset sorted from them (not recorded which). The sequence was collected from an adult woman who had mild COVID-19 (a few samples of this study predate the infection). The sample titles of this study are shuffled in the database, so cell type and time point are left out; the donor was told from shared clones. This receptor carries the CDR3 CSVRQGDTEAFF. The nucleotides are TGCAGCGTGAGACAGGGGGACACTGAAGCTTTCTTT. This CDR3, with the reference TRBV29-1 and TRBJ1-1 proteins standing in past its ends, gives the full variable domain SAVISQKPSRDICQRGTSLTIQCQVDSQVTMMFWYRQQPGQSLTLIATANQGSEATYESGFVIDKFPISRPNLTFSTLTVSNMSPEDSSIYLCSVRQGDTEAFFGQGTRLTVV.